This TCR beta chain was sequenced in a study of human T cells and chemical hapten exposure. Study-wide background: Patch tests put 0.01% DPC on the upper back, read at 6 days.

This clonotype ranks as large (0.1 to 1%). For the library, individual cDNA molecules each received unique molecular identifiers. The authors' processing: Sampled TCR counts reached a median of around 100,000 per sample, with values ranging from roughly 20,000 to 700,000. TCRdb used MiXCR to reprocess the reads, holding one entry per CDR3 protein. The authors' filters were not applied to this entry. The sample contains about 2,500 distinct CDR3 sequences, 40% to 55% of which appear only once. Treatment meaning: therapeutic diphenylcyclopropenone sensitization with weekly scalp DPC. The sample was whole blood, taken before DPC sensitization or 2, 6, or about 24 weeks after (not recorded which). This TCR derives from an adult with alopecia areata. Some clones in this sample may be carry-over from other donors' samples. This table probably holds off-target reads from a library built for another chain.

The CDR3 region has the DNA TGTGCCAGCAGCGTAGAAGGGAGGGGGAGCTCAGAGACCCAGTACTTC. This encodes CASSVEGRGSSETQYF. The gene calls are TRBV9 and TRBJ2-5, with a weak D call TRBD2 (7 bases). Trimming shortened V by 0 bases and J by 4 bases, and 16 bases separated the two germline ends. The germline CDR1 and CDR2 sequences are SGDLS and YYNGEE. The CDR3 has 16 residues.